The 14 T cell receptor beta chains below all came from one sample that was sequenced in a study of T cell responses to AZD1222 COVID-19 vaccine. Clones were sequenced by immunoSEQ multiplex PCR, and TCRdb holds only the in-frame ones, with some missing. The sample holds 150,000 to 200,000 clones, about 87% seen once. Sequenced material: peripheral blood, taken on day 0 of AZD1222 vaccination. The receptors shown here come from an adult in good health.

V usage is TRBV7-9 and J usage is TRBJ1-2; the match to TRBD1 covers 7 bases. Germline V gene sequence: CDR1 SEHNR, CDR2 FQNEAQ (reference sequence). CDR3 size: 13 residues. The V gene end was trimmed by 7 bases and the J gene end by 4 bases; junction bases not matched to a gene: 6. DNA for the CDR3: TGTGCCAGCACTCCGGACAGGAGCTATGGCTACACCTTC. This gives the protein CASTPDRSYGYTF.

This clone has only one observation. The chain uses TRBV4-3 and TRBJ1-2; D call uncertain. CDR3 size: 15 residues. Trimming took 0 bases from V and 0 from J, leaving 8 bases between them. Germline CDR1 LGHNA, CDR2 YSLEER. In DNA, the CDR3 is TGCGCCAGCAGCCAAGATCCGAGGGCTAACTATGGCTACACCTTC. Translation: CASSQDPRANYGYTF.

The chain joins TRBV5-1 to TRBJ1-1, with D perhaps TRBD1 (5 bases). CDR1 is SGHRS and CDR2 is YFSETQ in the germline V gene. The CDR3 is 14 amino acids. Trimming removed 2 bases at V and 4 bases at J, with 12 bases between. The CDR3 reads CASSFTGDGTEAFF. The CDR3 DNA is TGCGCCAGCAGCTTCACAGGCGACGGCACTGAAGCTTTCTTT.

In its sample, this clone was seen once. The V gene is TRBV19, the J gene TRBJ2-7; 11 bases map to TRBD2. Trimming cost V 1 base and J 6 bases; bases outside gene matches: 11. CDR1 and CDR2 (germline): LNHDA, SQIVND (reference sequence). The CDR3 is 17 residues long. CDR3 sequence (DNA): TGTGCCAGTAGTATAGTCACCGGGACTAGCGGTTCTGGCGAGCAGTACTTC. It specifies CASSIVTGTSGSGEQYF.

V and J are TRBV7-9 and TRBJ1-2; no reliable D call. The CDR3 spans 13 residues. V lost 4 bases and J 7 bases, leaving 13 bases between the germline ends. CDR1 is SEHNR, CDR2 FQNEAQ, per germline (reference sequence). The CDR3: CASSSGGLFGYTF. The CDR3 bases are TGTGCCAGCAGCTCGGGTGGCCTTTTTGGCTACACCTTC.

The genes are TRBV30 and TRBJ2-3, with D perhaps matching TRBD2 (6 bases). Between the trimmed V and J ends, which lost 5 bases and 5 bases, there was a span of 11 bases. The germline gives CDR1 GTSNPN, CDR2 SVGIG (reference sequence). This CDR3 is built from 12 residues. As DNA, the CDR3 is TGTGCCTGGGGGGGGACGGTAGATACGCAGTATTTT. It codes for CAWGGTVDTQYF. Combining the CDR3 with reference TRBV30 and TRBJ2-3 gives the whole variable domain SQTIHQWPATLVQPVGSPLSLECTVEGTSNPNLYWYRQAAGRGLQLLFYSVGIGQISSEVPQNLSASRPQDRQFILSSKKLLLSDSGFYLCAWGGTVDTQYFGPGTRLTVL.

The chain joins TRBV19 to TRBJ1-5; the match to TRBD1 covers 9 bases. Germline CDR1 LNHDA, CDR2 SQIVND (reference sequence). With 1 base clipped from V and 6 bases from J, the junction kept 7 bases outside the gene matches. The length of the CDR3 is 16 residues. The CDR3 reads CASSIVGQGGTQPQHF. CDR3 DNA: TGTGCCAGTAGTATAGTGGGACAGGGAGGCACTCAGCCCCAGCATTTT.

This chain uses TRBV3-1 (or the pseudogene TRBV3-2) with TRBJ2-7, with 8 bases aligning to TRBD1. The CDR3 is made up of 14 amino acids. Trimming at V came to 0 bases and at J to 3 bases, leaving 1 base not matched to a gene. Looked up from germline, CDR1 is LGHDT and CDR2 is YNNKEL (reference sequence). This chain's CDR3 is CASSQDTGGYEQYF. CDR3 coding DNA: TGTGCCAGCAGCCAAGATACAGGGGGCTACGAGCAGTACTTC.

The CDR3 DNA is TGTGCCAGCAGCTCAGGCCCGGTTCGAGATGAGCAGTTCTTC. This sequence encodes CASSSGPVRDEQFF. This chain links TRBV7-2 with TRBJ2-1; no firm D call. V was clipped by 4 bases and J by 8 bases, with 15 bases between them. The CDR3 has 14 residues. Germline CDR1 is SGHTA and CDR2 is FQGNSA.

J is TRBJ2-2 and V is TRBV10-2, with TRBD2 identical over 7 bases. The CDR3 has 14 amino acids. Germline loops: CDR1 WSHSY, CDR2 SAAADI. J lost 1 base, V lost 8 bases, and 4 bases had no gene match. The CDR3 sequence: CASGAGMNTGELFF. The DNA of the CDR3 is TGCGCCAGCGGAGCGGGGATGAACACCGGGGAGCTGTTTTTT.

J is TRBJ1-5 and V is TRBV27, with 7 nucleotides matching TRBD1. The CDR3 has 19 amino acids. In germline, CDR1 is MNHEY, CDR2 SMNVEV (reference sequence). The ends lost 8 bases at V and 4 bases at J; junction bases unmatched: 23. DNA for the CDR3: TGTGCCAGCGAAACAGGGACAGTAGGCCATTGGCGTTTTAATCAGCCCCAGCATTTT. Protein: CASETGTVGHWRFNQPQHF.

This clone was seen just once. The CDR3 DNA reads TGTGCCTGGAGTCTCACCGGGGGGACCTACGAGCAGTACTTC. Amino acid sequence: CAWSLTGGTYEQYF. The chain couples TRBV30 to TRBJ2-7, with 7 bases matching TRBD2. The germline V gene encodes CDR1 GTSNPN and CDR2 SVGIG (reference sequence). The V and J ends lost 2 bases and 2 bases, in that order; junction bases with no gene match: 6. The CDR3 is 14 amino acids.

The V gene is TRBV7-2, the J gene TRBJ2-7, with TRBD2 matching over 11 bases. The germline V gene encodes CDR1 SGHTA and CDR2 FQGNSA. The V segment lost 2 bases and the J segment 0 bases; nucleotides outside the gene matches: 12. The CDR3 spans 19 residues. This CDR3 reads CASSLHSSGGRVSSYEQYF. As DNA, the CDR3 is TGTGCCAGCAGCTTACATTCTAGCGGGGGGCGGGTGAGCTCCTACGAGCAGTACTTC.

This chain joins TRBV6-4 and TRBJ1-5, with D tentatively TRBD1 (6 bases). Germline values: CDR1 MRHNA, CDR2 SNTAGT. The CDR3 sequence is 13 residues long. V lost 4 bases and J 6 bases, leaving 10 bases between the germline ends. The DNA for the CDR3 is TGTGCCAGCAGTGGTTTACAGGGTCAGCCCCAGCATTTT. This sequence encodes CASSGLQGQPQHF.